Presented here are 8 T cell receptor beta chains from one specimen sequenced in a study of cytomegalovirus exposure and HLA in healthy donors (dated by TCRdb to the late 2010s). Libraries were built with the immunoSEQ multiplex PCR assay. For the multiplex PCR, a mixture combining 60 forward primers for TCR Vbeta segments and 13 reverse primers for TCR Jbeta segments was used. The table was pulled from immuneACCESS by TCRdb, which kept in-frame rearrangements only. Such tables lose some clones; where checked, under half of the loss comes from unresolved V genes, and the rest has no known cause. In all, the sample holds more than 90,000 clones, and 82% of those were seen once. The ten most abundant clones make up 3.5% to 4% of the sample. Specimen: PBMCs. Receptors were obtained from a man aged 45-65 years in good health and CMV-seronegative.

The chain joins TRBV4-3 to TRBJ2-2, with D unresolved. V was cut by 1 base and J by 6 bases, with 6 bases left in between. The germline V gene has CDR1 LGHNA and CDR2 YSLEER. The CDR3 has 13 amino acids. DNA of the CDR3: TGCGCCAGCAGCCAAGTAGCCGCCGGGGAGCTGTTTTTT. Translating it yields CASSQVAAGELFF.

The genes are TRBV6-5 and TRBJ2-1, with 7 positions matching TRBD2. This CDR3 comprises 15 residues. CDR1 MNHEY and CDR2 SVGAGI come from the germline V gene. V lost 8 bases to trimming and J lost 10 bases; unmatched junction nucleotides: 17. The CDR3 is CASVERDPRWGEQFF. The CDR3, as DNA: TGTGCCAGCGTTGAGCGGGATCCACGGTGGGGAGAGCAGTTCTTC.

The chain links TRBV21-1 to TRBJ2-7; no check of the table's D call, TRBD2, against the DNA was made. TRBV21-1 is designated a pseudogene. The CDR3 sequence is 15 residues long. Written as DNA, the CDR3 is TGTGCCAGCAGTCGAAGGGTCGGGGAGAGAGACGAGCAGTACTTC. The encoded protein is CASSRRVGERDEQYF.

This clone has a single count. The chain links TRBV2 to TRBJ2-7; D might be TRBD1 (6 bases). Germline lookup yields CDR1 SNHLY and CDR2 FYNNEI. V was trimmed by 5 bases and J by 0 bases, leaving 17 bases between them. The CDR3 consists of 16 residues. The CDR3 loop is CASSTPTGHSSYEQYF. CDR3 nucleotides: TGTGCCAGCAGTACACCCACGGGACATAGCTCCTACGAGCAGTACTTC.

The gene calls are TRBV11-2 and TRBJ2-7; weak D call: TRBD1 (6 bases). CDR3 length equals 16 residues. Deletions cut 1 base from V and 0 bases from J, with 13 bases between. Germline V lookup: CDR1 SGHAT, CDR2 FQNNGV. The CDR3 loop is CASSLARGSLSYEQYF. For the CDR3, the DNA is TGTGCCAGCAGCTTAGCTAGGGGGAGCCTCTCCTACGAGCAGTACTTC.

This chain links TRBV19 with TRBJ1-1, with 8 bases fitting TRBD1. V dropped 8 bases and J dropped 0; count of bases not matched to a gene: 2. The CDR3 has 13 residues. CDR1 and CDR2 from the germline V gene are LNHDA and SQIVND (reference sequence). CDR3: CASSDRVNTEAFF. CDR3 DNA sequence: TGTGCCAGTTCGGACAGGGTGAACACTGAAGCTTTCTTT.

This clone was seen a handful of times. J is TRBJ1-4 and V is TRBV5-4, with TRBD1 matching 9 bases. V was clipped by 1 base and J by 8 bases; unmatched bases: 6. The CDR3 consists of 15 residues. Germline V CDR1 and CDR2: SGHNT, YYREEE (reference sequence). The CDR3 DNA reads as TGTGCCAGCAGCTTGAGCCTGACAGGGGGGGAAAAACTGTTTTTT. Translated: CASSLSLTGGEKLFF.

The chain employs TRBV2 and TRBJ2-2; D gene ambiguous. Germline V gives CDR1 SNHLY, CDR2 FYNNEI. The CDR3 runs 14 residues. Trimming took off 0 bases at V and 5 bases at J, with 7 bases between the two ends. CDR3 DNA: TGTGCCAGCAGTGAAGCTCCCAGGACCGGGGAGCTGTTTTTT. As protein: CASSEAPRTGELFF.